The 3 T cell receptor beta chains below were found in one sample sequenced in a study of regulatory T cells in long-lasting Graves disease. Researchers made TCR beta libraries by using iRepertoire HTBI primers and running Arm-PCR on CDR3 regions. TCRdb re-derived calls from the multiplex PCR reads in MiXCR, one entry per CDR3 protein. The table shows hundreds of thousands of distinct CDR3 sequences, with around 20% occurring only once. Time point in this sample: persistent/refractory GD, antithyroid drugs over 5 years with positive TRAb. There was RNA extracted from PBMCs, and the TCR library was made from it. The sequenced sample was peripheral blood mononuclear cells (PBMCs), obtained when the disease was refractory, from a patient treated with antithyroid drugs. All receptors come from a female donor with Graves disease.

This chain uses TRBV4-2 with TRBJ2-7; TRBD2 agrees at 11 bases. V lost 4 bases, J lost 5 bases, and 13 bases stayed unmatched. The CDR3 totals 17 residues. Germline loops: CDR1 LGHNA, CDR2 YNFKEQ. CDR3 nucleotides: TGTGCCAGCAGCCTTGGGACTAGCGGACCCAGAGACAACGAGCAGTACTTC. It translates to CASSLGTSGPRDNEQYF.

This clonotype was seen a few times. The chain recombines TRBV20-1 with TRBJ1-1, with 8 bases lining up with TRBD1. CDR1 is DFQATT, CDR2 SNEGSKA, per germline (reference sequence). CDR3 size: 10 residues. J lost 13 bases, V lost 3 bases, and 4 bases had no gene match. CDR3 amino acids: CSASYRGDFF. CDR3 bases: TGCAGTGCTAGCTACAGGGGGGATTTCTTT.

The chain links TRBV6-2 or TRBV6-3 to TRBJ1-2; TRBD1 might be the D (5 bases). This CDR3 contains 12 residues. V was shortened by 4 bases and J by 12 bases, with 15 bases between the two germline ends. Germline-derived CDR1 and CDR2 are MNHEY and SVGEGT. The CDR3 bases are TGTGCCAGCAGTTGGCTTCCGGGACGGGACACCTTC. Amino acids: CASSWLPGRDTF.